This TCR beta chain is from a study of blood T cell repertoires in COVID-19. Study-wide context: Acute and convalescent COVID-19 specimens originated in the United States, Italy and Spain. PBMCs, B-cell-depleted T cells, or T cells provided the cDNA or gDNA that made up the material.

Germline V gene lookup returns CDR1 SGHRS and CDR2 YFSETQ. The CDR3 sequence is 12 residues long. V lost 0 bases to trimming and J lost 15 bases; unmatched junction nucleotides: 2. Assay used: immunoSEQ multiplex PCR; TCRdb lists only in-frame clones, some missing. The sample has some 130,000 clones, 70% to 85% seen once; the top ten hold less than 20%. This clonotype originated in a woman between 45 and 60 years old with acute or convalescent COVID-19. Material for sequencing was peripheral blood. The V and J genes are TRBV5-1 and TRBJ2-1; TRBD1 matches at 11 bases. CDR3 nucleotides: TGCGCCAGCAGCTTGGGGGACAGGGGGTCGTTCTTC. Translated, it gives CASSLGDRGSFF.